This TCR beta chain comes out of a study of shared clonotypes between healthy human individuals. The assay was carried out at the deep level. Measured with immunoSEQ multiplex PCR; TCRdb has only the in-frame clones, and not every one. Counted here are about 2.1 million clones, just over 90% occurring once; the ten biggest clones make up around 1.8%. Study-level points and caveats: Rarefaction revealed incomplete sorted-subset sequencing despite large depth. Blood alone was sampled, and tissue repertoires likely differ.

As to this clone: What it recognizes is unknown.

This CDR3 has 13 amino acids. CDR1 and CDR2 (germline): GTSNPN, SVGIG (reference sequence). CD45RO negativity and positive selection for CCR7 defined naive CD8 cells, a population that excluded terminally differentiated effector memory CD45RA+ cells. Each donor was a Caucasian adult residing in Nashville, Tennessee. V usage is TRBV30 and J usage is TRBJ2-5; no clear D gene. Near its end, the DNA agrees better with TRBJ2-7, so the J call may be wrong. Sequenced: naive CD8+ T cells from PBMCs. This TCR was sampled from a man aged 18 to 30 in good health. Some clones in this sample may be carry-over from other donors' samples. The CDR3 DNA sequence: TGTGCCTGGAGTGTCCCCCGAGGCTACGAGCAGTACTTC. Amino acid sequence: CAWSVPRGYEQYF.